Sequencing of this T cell receptor (beta chain) was carried out in a study of CD8+ T cells in alopecia areata. RNA, once extracted, was reverse transcribed into cDNA for use as the sequencing template. Libraries were prepared by immunoSEQ multiplex PCR; TCRdb keeps only in-frame clonotypes and omits some of them. There are 60,000 to 65,000 clones in the sample; roughly 47% occur only once, and 51% lies in the top ten. V was trimmed by 5 bases and J by 8 bases, leaving 10 bases between them. This CDR3 is built from 12 residues. CDR1 is SEHNR and CDR2 is FQNEAQ in the germline V gene (reference sequence).

The V call is TRBV7-9, the J call TRBJ1-5; D is ambiguous. Sample: NKG2D-low CD8+ T cells sorted from blood. The receptor was derived from a human donor with alopecia areata. The CDR3 DNA follows: TGTGCCAGCAGCACAGAGGGAGAGCCCCAGCATTTT. Amino acid sequence: CASSTEGEPQHF.